The clone carrying this T cell receptor (beta chain) was counted a single time. Its target is unknown. The V gene end was trimmed by 7 bases and the J gene end by 3 bases; junction bases not matched to a gene: 8. The length of the CDR3 is 18 residues. CDR1 and CDR2 from the germline V gene are LNHNV and YYDKDF (reference sequence). Alopecia areata patients had lesional scalp punch biopsies and peripheral blood taken from them. These data come from a study of CD8+ T cells in alopecia areata. The wider study: Tofacitinib administration to treated patients was oral, at 5 to 10 mg twice daily. Findings and caveats of the study: Shared TCR sequences were less clear between patients than in mice, possibly partly from HLA diversity. Lesional scalp, especially alopecia totalis/universalis, showed higher clonality than normal scalp.

Following RNA extraction, reverse transcription yielded cDNA that acted as the sequencing template. Libraries were prepared by immunoSEQ multiplex PCR; TCRdb keeps only in-frame clonotypes and omits some of them. The data show about 70,000 clones, with 45% to 50% seen just once and about a sixth held by the top ten. The specimen was CD8+ T cells sorted from blood, collected at week 0. The receptor was derived from a human donor with alopecia areata. The rearrangement links TRBV15 to TRBJ2-6; 14 bases agree with TRBD2. The CDR3 DNA reads TGTGCCACCACCCCGGGACTAGCGGGAGTTTATGGGGCCAACGTCCTGACTTTC. Amino acids: CATTPGLAGVYGANVLTF. The variable domain in full, with the rest retrieved from reference TRBV15 and TRBJ2-6, is DAMVIQNPRYQVTQFGKPVTLSCSQTLNHNVMYWYQQKSSQAPKLLFHYYDKDFNNEADTPDNFQSRRPNTSFCFLDIRSPGLGDTAMYLCATTPGLAGVYGANVLTFGAGSRLTVL.